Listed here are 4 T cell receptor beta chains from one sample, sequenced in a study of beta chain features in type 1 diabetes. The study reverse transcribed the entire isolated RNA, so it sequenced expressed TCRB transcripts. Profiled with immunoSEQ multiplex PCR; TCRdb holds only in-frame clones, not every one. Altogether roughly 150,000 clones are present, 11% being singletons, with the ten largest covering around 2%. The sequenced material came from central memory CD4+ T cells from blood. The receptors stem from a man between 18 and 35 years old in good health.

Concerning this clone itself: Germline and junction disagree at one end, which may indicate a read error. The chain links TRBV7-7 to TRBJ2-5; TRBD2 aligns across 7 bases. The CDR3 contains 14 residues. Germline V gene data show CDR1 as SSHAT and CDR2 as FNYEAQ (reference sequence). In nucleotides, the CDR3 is TGTGCTAGCAGCTGGGGGGGGATCCAAGAGACCCAGTACTTC. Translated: CASSWGGIQETQYF.

The CDR3 nucleotides read TGTGCCAGCAGTGAAGAAGGGGGCGGGAGAAAAGAGCAGTTCTTC. This codes for CASSEEGGGRKEQFF. The V and J genes are TRBV25-1 and TRBJ2-1; D possibly uses TRBD1 or TRBD2 (7 bases each). Germline V gene data show CDR1 as MGHDK and CDR2 as SYGVNS. This CDR3 is 15 amino acids long. Trimming left V 2 bases short and J 10 bases short, with 18 bases between.

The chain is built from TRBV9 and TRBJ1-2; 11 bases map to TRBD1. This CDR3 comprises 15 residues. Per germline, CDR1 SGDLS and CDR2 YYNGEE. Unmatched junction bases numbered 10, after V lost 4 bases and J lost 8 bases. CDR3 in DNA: TGTGCCAGCAGCCCTCGTCCCGGGACAGGGGGAGGCTACACCTTC. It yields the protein CASSPRPGTGGGYTF.

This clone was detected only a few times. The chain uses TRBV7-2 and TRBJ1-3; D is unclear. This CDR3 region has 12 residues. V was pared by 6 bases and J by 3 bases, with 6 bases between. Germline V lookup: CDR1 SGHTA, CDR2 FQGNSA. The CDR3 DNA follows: TGTGCCAGCAGACAACGTGGAAACACCATATATTTT. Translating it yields CASRQRGNTIYF.